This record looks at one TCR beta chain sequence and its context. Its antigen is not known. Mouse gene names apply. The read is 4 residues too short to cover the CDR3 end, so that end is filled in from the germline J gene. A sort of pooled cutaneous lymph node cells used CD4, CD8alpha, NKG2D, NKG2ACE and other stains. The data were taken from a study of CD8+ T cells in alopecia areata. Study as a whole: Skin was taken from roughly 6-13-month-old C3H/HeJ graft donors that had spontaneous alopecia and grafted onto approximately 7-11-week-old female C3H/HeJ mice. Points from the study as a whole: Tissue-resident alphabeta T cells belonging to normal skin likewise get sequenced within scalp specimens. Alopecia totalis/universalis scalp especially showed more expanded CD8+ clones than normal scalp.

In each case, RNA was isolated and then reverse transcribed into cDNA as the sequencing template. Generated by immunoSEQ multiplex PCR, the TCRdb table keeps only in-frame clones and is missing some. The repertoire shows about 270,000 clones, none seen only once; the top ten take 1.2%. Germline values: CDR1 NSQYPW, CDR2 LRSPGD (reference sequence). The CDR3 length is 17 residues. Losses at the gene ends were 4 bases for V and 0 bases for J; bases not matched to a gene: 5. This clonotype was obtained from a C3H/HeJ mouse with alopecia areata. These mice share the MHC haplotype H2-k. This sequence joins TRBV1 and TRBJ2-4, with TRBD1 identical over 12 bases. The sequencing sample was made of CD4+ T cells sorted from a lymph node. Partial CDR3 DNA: TGCACCTGCAGTGGGGGACAGGGGGCTCGGAGTCAAAAC. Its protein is CTCSGGQGARSQN. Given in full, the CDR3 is CTCSGGQGARSQNTLYF.